One sample yielded the 20 T cell receptor beta chains listed below, sequenced in a study of OX40 agonist ivuxolimab in advanced cancers. TCRdb's table, derived via immunoSEQ multiplex PCR, lists solely in-frame clones and lacks some. The sample includes roughly 100,000 clones, approximately 93% of them seen just once. Specimen: CD4+ or CD8+ T cells sorted from blood, collected in a trial of the OX40 agonist ivuxolimab. The receptor set was obtained from an adult with an advanced solid tumor such as melanoma, head and neck, liver or kidney cancer.

For the CDR3, the DNA is TGTGCCAGTAGTGTACTGGGAGACACCATATATTTT. Its protein product is CASSVLGDTIYF. The chain has TRBV19 and TRBJ1-3; the D is unclear. Germline V lookup: CDR1 LNHDA, CDR2 SQIVND (reference sequence). V lost 5 bases and J 8 bases, leaving 10 bases between the germline ends. The CDR3 consists of 12 residues.

The gene calls are TRBV28 and TRBJ1-1; the match to TRBD1 covers 9 bases. Unmatched junction bases numbered 7, after V lost 8 bases and J lost 0 bases. The CDR3 has 15 amino acids. Germline CDR1 reads MDHEN; CDR2 reads SYDVKM. The CDR3 coding sequence is TGTGCCAGCCTGGTTCGACAGGGGGTGAACACTGAAGCTTTCTTT. This sequence encodes CASLVRQGVNTEAFF. Drawing the rest from reference TRBV28 and TRBJ1-1, the complete variable domain is DVKVTQSSRYLVKRTGEKVFLECVQDMDHENMFWYRQDPGLGLRLIYFSYDVKMKEKGDIPEGYSVSREKKERFSLILESASTNQTSMYLCASLVRQGVNTEAFFGQGTRLTVV.

This clone was seen a single time. This sequence joins TRBV6-6 and TRBJ2-2; perhaps D is TRBD1 or TRBD2 (7 bases each). Germline assignment: CDR1 MNHNY and CDR2 SVGAGI (reference sequence). Trimming pared 6 bases from V and 4 bases from J, leaving 15 bases between. This CDR3 region has 15 residues. The CDR3, as DNA: TGTGCCAGCAGACCCACAGGGGAGGGCACCGGGGAGCTGTTTTTT. Its translation: CASRPTGEGTGELFF.

V and J are TRBV19 and TRBJ1-3; D gene unclear. There are 12 residues in the CDR3. Germline loops: CDR1 LNHDA, CDR2 SQIVND (reference sequence). Trimming pared 6 bases from V and 0 bases from J, leaving 3 bases between. The CDR3 nucleotides are TGTGCCAGTAGCCACTCTGGAAACACCATATATTTT. Its protein is CASSHSGNTIYF.

The chain employs TRBV6-5 and TRBJ1-5; possible D gene TRBD1, 5 bases. There are 12 residues in the CDR3. The V end was cut by 2 bases, the J end by 15 bases, with 14 bases between. Per the germline V gene, CDR1 is MNHEY and CDR2 is SVGAGI. CDR3 sequence (DNA): TGTGCCAGCAGTTACAGGGGAGACCCTTTGCATTTT. Translated: CASSYRGDPLHF.

The chain has TRBV4-2 and TRBJ2-1; D is uncertain. V shed 1 base and J shed 4 bases, with 11 bases lying between them. The CDR3 consists of 15 residues. Germline V CDR1 and CDR2: LGHNA, YNFKEQ. CDR3 DNA: TGTGCCAGCAGCCAAGTCGGCGTAGGGTACAATGAGCAGTTCTTC. This sequence encodes CASSQVGVGYNEQFF.

Remarks on this clone: Additional DNA sequences in this sample encode the identical CDR3. The rearrangement links TRBV11-3 to TRBJ1-1; D is undetermined. This CDR3 is built from 13 residues. Germline V CDR1 and CDR2: SGHNT, YENEEA. Trimming left V 1 base short and J 1 base short, with 4 bases between. The CDR3 sequence is CASSLVSNTEAFF. The CDR3 bases are TGTGCCAGCAGCTTAGTTTCGAACACTGAAGCTTTCTTT.

V usage is TRBV27 and J usage is TRBJ1-4, with 9 nucleotides matching TRBD1. This CDR3 region has 13 residues. CDR1 and CDR2 from the germline V gene are MNHEY and SMNVEV (reference sequence). After removal of 7 bases from V and 10 bases from J, the junction contained 7 bases not matched to a gene. CDR3 DNA sequence: TGTGCCAGCATGACAGGGGGTTCAGGAAAACTGTTTTTT. Its translation is CASMTGGSGKLFF. The full variable domain, completed using reference TRBV27 and TRBJ1-4, is EAQVTQNPRYLITVTGKKLTVTCSQNMNHEYMSWYRQDPGLGLRQIYYSMNVEVTDKGDVPEGYKVSRKEKRNFPLILESPSPNQTSLYFCASMTGGSGKLFFGSGTQLSVL.

The CDR3 sequence: CASSPGTGSYEQYF. CDR3 coding DNA: TGTGCCAGCTCCCCCGGGACAGGGTCCTACGAGCAGTACTTC. The chain couples TRBV18 to TRBJ2-7; 9 positions agree with TRBD1. The CDR3 is 14 residues long. Germline CDR1 KGHSH, CDR2 LQKENI. V shed 6 bases, J shed 1 base, and the junction held 4 bases outside the gene matches.

V is TRBV5-1 and J is TRBJ2-3, with a possible D match to TRBD2 (5 bases). Germline V gives CDR1 SGHRS, CDR2 YFSETQ. This CDR3 has 15 residues. V was pared by 4 bases and J by 1 base, with 13 bases between. Here the CDR3 reads CASSSTRGRTDTQYF. In nucleotides, the CDR3 is TGCGCCAGCAGCAGCACCCGCGGGCGCACAGATACGCAGTATTTT.

The J gene is TRBJ1-1, the V gene TRBV6-5; the D is unclear. The V and J ends lost 6 bases and 5 bases respectively, with 13 bases between them. The germline CDR1 and CDR2 sequences are MNHEY and SVGAGI. The CDR3 runs 13 residues. In DNA form, the CDR3 reads TGTGCCAGCAGAGCTCCGGGGAAGACTGAAGCTTTCTTT. Translation: CASRAPGKTEAFF.

This clone has a single count. V and J are TRBV15 and TRBJ1-4; tentative D call: TRBD1 (6 bases). The CDR3 loop spans 13 amino acids. V lost 8 bases to trimming and J lost 7 bases, with 14 bases between them. Looked up from germline, CDR1 is LNHNV and CDR2 is YYDKDF (reference sequence). Here the CDR3 DNA reads TGTGCCACCGTAAGGGGGTATGGTGAAAAACTGTTTTTT. Protein product: CATVRGYGEKLFF.

V and J are TRBV6-5 and TRBJ2-5, with D unclear. V lost 2 bases to trimming and J lost 3 bases, with 10 bases between them. This CDR3 is 14 amino acids long. CDR1 MNHEY and CDR2 SVGAGI come from the germline V gene. The CDR3 sequence: CASSYRSREETQYF. CDR3 nucleotides: TGTGCCAGCAGTTACCGTTCAAGGGAAGAGACCCAGTACTTC.

The chain combines TRBV2 with TRBJ1-5; perhaps TRBD1 as D (5 bases). V was trimmed by 1 base and J by 7 bases, leaving 14 bases between them. Germline V gives CDR1 SNHLY, CDR2 FYNNEI. CDR3 size: 15 residues. CDR3 nucleotide sequence: TGTGCCAGCAGTGAAGATCAGGGTTTGGGACAGCCCCAGCATTTT. Translating it yields CASSEDQGLGQPQHF.

The J gene is TRBJ2-5, the V gene TRBV6-1; the D gene is possibly TRBD1 (6 bases). Trimming removed 5 bases at V and 7 bases at J, with 14 bases between. The CDR3 length is 13 residues. Germline CDR1 is MNHNS and CDR2 is SASEGT. The CDR3 loop reads CASSSGQMATQYF. Written as DNA, the CDR3 is TGTGCCAGCAGTTCAGGACAGATGGCGACCCAGTACTTC.

The chain uses TRBV28 and TRBJ1-5, with D possibly being TRBD1 (6 bases). Germline CDR1 is MDHEN and CDR2 is SYDVKM. Trimming removed 2 bases at V and 0 bases at J, with 14 bases between. The CDR3 consists of 17 residues. The CDR3 loop is CASSLPGQPYSNQPQHF. DNA for the CDR3: TGTGCCAGCAGTTTACCAGGACAGCCCTATAGCAATCAGCCCCAGCATTTT. Supplemented by reference TRBV28 and TRBJ1-5, the full variable domain reads DVKVTQSSRYLVKRTGEKVFLECVQDMDHENMFWYRQDPGLGLRLIYFSYDVKMKEKGDIPEGYSVSREKKERFSLILESASTNQTSMYLCASSLPGQPYSNQPQHFGDGTRLSIL.

The V and J genes are TRBV30 and TRBJ1-2; no clear D gene. The length of the CDR3 is 12 residues. V lost 0 bases, J lost 6 bases, and 8 bases lay in between. The germline V gene encodes CDR1 GTSNPN and CDR2 SVGIG (reference sequence). This CDR3 is CAWSVYGDGYTF. In nucleotides, the CDR3 is TGTGCCTGGAGTGTATACGGAGATGGCTACACCTTC.

The rearrangement uses TRBV10-3 and TRBJ2-1; weak D call: TRBD2 (6 bases). Germline CDR1 reads ENHRY; CDR2 reads SYGVKD. CDR3 length: 15 amino acids. Trimming shortened V by 0 bases and J by 9 bases, and 15 bases separated the two germline ends. The CDR3 region is CAISESTLLAPEQFF. In DNA form, the CDR3 reads TGTGCCATCAGTGAGTCCACCTTACTAGCCCCTGAGCAGTTCTTC.

The chain couples TRBV5-6 to TRBJ2-3; D not certain. The V end was cut by 3 bases, the J end by 3 bases, with 2 bases between. Germline CDR1 is SGHDT and CDR2 is YYEEEE. The CDR3 is 11 amino acids. CDR3 protein: CASSWTDTQYF. CDR3 nucleotides: TGTGCCAGCAGCTGGACAGATACGCAGTATTTT.

V and J are TRBV6-1 and TRBJ2-5; 8 bases agree with TRBD1. J was trimmed by 1 base and V by 8 bases; bases with no gene match: 6. This CDR3 region has 14 residues. Germline values: CDR1 MNHNS, CDR2 SASEGT. The CDR3 sequence is CASLDRVRQETQYF. DNA of the CDR3: TGTGCCAGCCTGGACAGGGTGCGCCAAGAGACCCAGTACTTC.